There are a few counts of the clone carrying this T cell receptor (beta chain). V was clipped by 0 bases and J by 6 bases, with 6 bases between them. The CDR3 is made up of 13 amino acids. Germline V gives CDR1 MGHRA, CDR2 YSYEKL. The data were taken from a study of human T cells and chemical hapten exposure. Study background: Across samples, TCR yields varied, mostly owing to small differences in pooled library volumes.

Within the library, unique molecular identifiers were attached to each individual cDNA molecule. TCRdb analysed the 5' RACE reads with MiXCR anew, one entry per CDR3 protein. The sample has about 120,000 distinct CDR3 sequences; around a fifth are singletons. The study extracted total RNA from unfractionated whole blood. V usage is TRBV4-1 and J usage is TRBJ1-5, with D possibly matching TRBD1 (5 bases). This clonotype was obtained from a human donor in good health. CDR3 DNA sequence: TGCGCCAGCAGCCAAGATGGGGGTCAGCCCCAGCATTTT. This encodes CASSQDGGQPQHF.